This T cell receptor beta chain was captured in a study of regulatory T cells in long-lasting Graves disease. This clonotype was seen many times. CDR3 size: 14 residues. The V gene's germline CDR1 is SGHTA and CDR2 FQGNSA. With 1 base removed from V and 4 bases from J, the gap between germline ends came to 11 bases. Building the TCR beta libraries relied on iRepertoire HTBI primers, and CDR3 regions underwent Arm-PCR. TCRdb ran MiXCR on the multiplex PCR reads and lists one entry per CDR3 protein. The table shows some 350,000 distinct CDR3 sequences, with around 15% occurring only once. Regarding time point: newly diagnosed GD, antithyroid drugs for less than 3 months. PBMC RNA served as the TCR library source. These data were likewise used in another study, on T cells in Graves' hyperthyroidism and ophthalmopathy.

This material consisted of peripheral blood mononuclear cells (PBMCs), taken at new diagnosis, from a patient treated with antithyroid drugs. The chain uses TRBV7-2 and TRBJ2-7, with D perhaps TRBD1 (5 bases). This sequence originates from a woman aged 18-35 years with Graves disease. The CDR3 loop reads CASSLGLPGYEQYF. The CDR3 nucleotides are TGTGCCAGCAGCTTAGGACTCCCAGGGTACGAGCAGTACTTC.